The 15 T cell receptor beta chains given below trace back to one sample, sequenced in a study of cytomegalovirus exposure and HLA in healthy donors. Primers for the PCR totalled 60 Vbeta and 13 Jbeta. Sequenced by immunoSEQ multiplex PCR; TCRdb stores in-frame clones only, minus some. This table holds under 150,000 clones, over 60% found once. The sample consisted of PBMCs. These receptors originate from an older woman in good health and CMV-seronegative.

The chain joins TRBV27 to TRBJ2-7; TRBD1 matches 7 bases. V was pared by 3 bases and J by 2 bases, with 7 bases of the junction left unmatched. From germline, CDR1 is MNHEY and CDR2 SMNVEV (reference sequence). The CDR3 sequence is 15 residues long. The CDR3 loop is CASSFKNRGPYEQYF. The CDR3 DNA reads TGTGCCAGCAGTTTCAAAAACAGGGGCCCCTACGAGCAGTACTTC.

This chain links TRBV5-4 with TRBJ2-1, with D possibly matching TRBD1 (6 bases). Trimming stripped 2 bases from V and 7 bases from J, with 16 bases between. The CDR3 covers 15 residues. The germline V gene has CDR1 SGHNT and CDR2 YYREEE (reference sequence). The CDR3 bases are TGTGCCAGCAGCTTAGCAGGGGCATCCGGGAATGAGCAGTTCTTC. Its translation is CASSLAGASGNEQFF.

Note on this clone: At one boundary the junction diverges from the germline segment, which might be a read error. The gene calls are TRBV7-9 and TRBJ2-7, with 11 bases matching TRBD2. This CDR3 has 17 residues. CDR1 and CDR2 from the germline V gene are SEHNR and FQNEAQ (reference sequence). CDR3 protein: CSSSLGGSGRARHEQYF. CDR3 nucleotide sequence: TGTTCCAGCAGCTTAGGGGGTAGCGGGAGGGCCCGTCACGAGCAGTACTTC.

The rearrangement links TRBV5-1 to TRBJ2-1; 10 nucleotides align to TRBD2. There are 19 residues in the CDR3. CDR1 is SGHRS and CDR2 is YFSETQ in the germline V gene. Losses at the gene ends were 0 bases for V and 0 bases for J; bases not matched to a gene: 9. The CDR3 region is CASSLEGTSGDLSYNEQFF. The CDR3 DNA follows: TGCGCCAGCAGCTTGGAAGGTACTAGCGGGGATCTCTCCTACAATGAGCAGTTCTTC.

There are a few counts of this clone. The V and J genes are TRBV30 and TRBJ1-4; 10 nucleotides line up with TRBD1. The CDR3 spans 13 residues. CDR1 is GTSNPN, CDR2 SVGIG, per germline (reference sequence). V lost 3 bases to trimming and J lost 8 bases; unmatched junction nucleotides: 3. The CDR3 region has the DNA TGTGCCTGGAGGGGGACAGGGGTGGAAAAACTGTTTTTT. Encoded protein: CAWRGTGVEKLFF.

The rearrangement links TRBV5-1 to TRBJ2-7, with D possibly TRBD2 on 6 matching bases. The CDR3 runs to 15 residues. Deletions cut 6 bases from V and 2 bases from J, with 18 bases between. The germline V gene has CDR1 SGHRS and CDR2 YFSETQ. The DNA of the CDR3 is TGCGCCAGCACATACGACGGGGGTTCGACCTACGAGCAGTACTTC. Protein: CASTYDGGSTYEQYF.

This clone was counted a few times. The CDR3 DNA sequence: TGCGCCAGCAGCGGGGACAGGGGGACCGGGGAGCTGTTTTTT. Encoded protein: CASSGDRGTGELFF. The chain recombines TRBV5-1 with TRBJ2-2, with 11 positions matching TRBD1. The V and J ends lost 4 bases and 5 bases, in that order; junction bases with no gene match: 1. This CDR3 comprises 14 residues. The germline V gene has CDR1 SGHRS and CDR2 YFSETQ. Variable domain in full (rest from reference TRBV5-1 and TRBJ2-2): KAGVTQTPRYLIKTRGQQVTLSCSPISGHRSVSWYQQTPGQGLQFLFEYFSETQRNKGNFPGRFSGRQFSNSRSEMNVSTLELGDSALYLCASSGDRGTGELFFGEGSRLTVL.

The chain is built from TRBV5-6 and TRBJ2-6, with D unclear. The CDR3 runs to 16 residues. V gave up 3 bases and J gave up 0 bases, with 10 bases separating them. Germline CDR1 reads SGHDT; CDR2 reads YYEEEE. The CDR3 nucleotides are TGTGCCAGCAGCTGGCGGCCGTTCTCTGGGGCCAACGTCCTGACTTTC. This translates into CASSWRPFSGANVLTF. The full variable domain, with the rest looked up from reference TRBV5-6 and TRBJ2-6, is DAGVTQSPTHLIKTRGQQVTLRCSPKSGHDTVSWYQQALGQGPQFIFQYYEEEERQRGNFPDRFSGHQFPNYSSELNVNALLLGDSALYLCASSWRPFSGANVLTFGAGSRLTVL.

Turning to this clone: Its ends do not fully match the called genes, so a read error is possible. The rearrangement joins TRBV2 to TRBJ2-1, with TRBD2 identical over 10 bases. This CDR3 has 15 amino acids. Germline assignment: CDR1 SNHLY and CDR2 FYNNEI. CDR3 nucleotides: TGTGCCAGCAGTCAAGCGGGAGGGCCGGGAGTTGAGCAGTTCTTC. Amino acid sequence: CASSQAGGPGVEQFF.

The chain employs TRBV5-6 and TRBJ2-7; a weak D match, TRBD2 (6 bases). V was shortened by 4 bases and J by 0 bases, with 11 bases between the two germline ends. CDR1 and CDR2 from the germline V gene are SGHDT and YYEEEE. The CDR3 loop spans 14 amino acids. CDR3 sequence: CASSQGLSSYEQYF. The CDR3 region has the DNA TGTGCCAGCAGCCAGGGACTCAGCTCCTACGAGCAGTACTTC.

The chain employs TRBV5-4 and TRBJ2-7; 7 positions agree with TRBD1. The CDR3 extends over 12 amino acids. The germline gives CDR1 SGHNT, CDR2 YYREEE (reference sequence). The V and J ends lost 7 bases and 10 bases, in that order; junction bases with no gene match: 11. The CDR3 nucleotides read TGTGCCAGCGGACAAGGGGGCGGCGATCAGTACTTC. Translation: CASGQGGGDQYF.

This chain joins TRBV7-9 and TRBJ1-1; 8 bases agree with TRBD1. CDR3 length equals 12 residues. V lost 4 bases, J lost 10 bases, and 5 bases stayed unmatched. Germline lookup yields CDR1 SEHNR and CDR2 FQNEAQ (reference sequence). The CDR3 DNA reads TGTGCCAGCAGCTACATCGACAGGGGAGCTTTCTTT. This translates into CASSYIDRGAFF.

The rearrangement joins TRBV6-1 to TRBJ1-6; TRBD1 might be the D (6 bases). The CDR3 loop spans 14 amino acids. CDR1 and CDR2 (germline): MNHNS, SASEGT. V lost 8 bases and J lost 5, with 13 bases in between. The CDR3 DNA is TGTGCCAGCGGAGGACAGACTAATAATTCACCCCTCCACTTT. This gives the protein CASGGQTNNSPLHF.

This clone was found once. The rearrangement uses TRBV5-1 and TRBJ2-5; 8 nucleotides match TRBD1. Per the germline V gene, CDR1 is SGHRS and CDR2 is YFSETQ. V dropped 2 bases and J dropped 2; count of bases not matched to a gene: 2. The CDR3 contains 14 residues. This CDR3 reads CASSLDRGQETQYF. DNA for the CDR3: TGCGCCAGCAGCTTAGACAGGGGACAAGAGACCCAGTACTTC. The variable domain in full, with the rest retrieved from reference TRBV5-1 and TRBJ2-5, is KAGVTQTPRYLIKTRGQQVTLSCSPISGHRSVSWYQQTPGQGLQFLFEYFSETQRNKGNFPGRFSGRQFSNSRSEMNVSTLELGDSALYLCASSLDRGQETQYFGPGTRLLVL.

The V gene is TRBV6-1, the J gene TRBJ1-2; 7 nucleotides line up with TRBD1. The length of the CDR3 is 14 residues. V shed 8 bases, J shed 3 bases, and the junction held 9 bases outside the gene matches. Germline CDR1 and CDR2: MNHNS and SASEGT. CDR3 region: CASGRGQTYYGYTF. In DNA form, the CDR3 reads TGTGCCAGCGGCCGGGGACAGACTTACTATGGCTACACCTTC.